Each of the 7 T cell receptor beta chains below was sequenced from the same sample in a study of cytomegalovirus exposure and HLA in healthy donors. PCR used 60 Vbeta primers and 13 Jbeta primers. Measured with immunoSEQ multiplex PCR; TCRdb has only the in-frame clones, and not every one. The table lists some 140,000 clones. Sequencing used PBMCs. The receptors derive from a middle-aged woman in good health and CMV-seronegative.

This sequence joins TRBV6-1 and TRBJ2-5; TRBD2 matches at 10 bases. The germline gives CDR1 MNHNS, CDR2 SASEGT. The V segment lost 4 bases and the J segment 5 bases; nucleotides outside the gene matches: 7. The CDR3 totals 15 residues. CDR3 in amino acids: CASSASGGARETQYF. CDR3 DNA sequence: TGTGCCAGCAGTGCCAGCGGGGGGGCGCGGGAGACCCAGTACTTC.

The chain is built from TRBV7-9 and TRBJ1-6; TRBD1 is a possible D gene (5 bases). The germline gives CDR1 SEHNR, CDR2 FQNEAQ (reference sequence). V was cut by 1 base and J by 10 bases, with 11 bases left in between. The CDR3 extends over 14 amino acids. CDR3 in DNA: TGTGCCAGCAGCTTAGAAGGGGATAGATCACCCCTCCACTTT. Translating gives CASSLEGDRSPLHF.

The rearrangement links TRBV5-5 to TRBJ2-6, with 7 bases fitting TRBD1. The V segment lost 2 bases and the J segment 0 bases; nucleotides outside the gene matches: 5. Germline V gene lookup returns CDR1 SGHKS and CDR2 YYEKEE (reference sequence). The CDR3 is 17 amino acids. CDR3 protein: CASSFGQVYSGANVLTF. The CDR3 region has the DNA TGTGCCAGCAGCTTTGGACAGGTCTACTCTGGGGCCAACGTCCTGACTTTC. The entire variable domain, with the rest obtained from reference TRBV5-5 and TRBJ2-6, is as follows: DAGVTQSPTHLIKTRGQQVTLRCSPISGHKSVSWYQQVLGQGPQFIFQYYEKEERGRGNFPDRFSARQFPNYSSELNVNALLLGDSALYLCASSFGQVYSGANVLTFGAGSRLTVL.

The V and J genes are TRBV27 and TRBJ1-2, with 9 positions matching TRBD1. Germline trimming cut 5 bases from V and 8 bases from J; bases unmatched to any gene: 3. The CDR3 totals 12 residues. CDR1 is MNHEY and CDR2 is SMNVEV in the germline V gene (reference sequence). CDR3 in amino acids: CASSLQGAGYTF. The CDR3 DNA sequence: TGTGCCAGCAGTCTACAGGGGGCCGGCTACACCTTC.

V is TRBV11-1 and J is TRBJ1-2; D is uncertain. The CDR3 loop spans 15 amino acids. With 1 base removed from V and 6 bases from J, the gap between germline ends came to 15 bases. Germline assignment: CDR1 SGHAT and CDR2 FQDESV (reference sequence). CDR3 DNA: TGTGCCAGCAGCTTAGTGAGTTCTCCCATCGATGGCTACACCTTC. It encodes CASSLVSSPIDGYTF.

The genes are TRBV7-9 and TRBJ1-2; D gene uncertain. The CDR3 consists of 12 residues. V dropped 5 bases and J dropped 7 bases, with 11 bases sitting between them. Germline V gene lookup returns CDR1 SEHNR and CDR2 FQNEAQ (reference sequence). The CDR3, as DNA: TGTGCCAGCAGCCCTCGGGTCAGTGGCTACACCTTC. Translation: CASSPRVSGYTF.

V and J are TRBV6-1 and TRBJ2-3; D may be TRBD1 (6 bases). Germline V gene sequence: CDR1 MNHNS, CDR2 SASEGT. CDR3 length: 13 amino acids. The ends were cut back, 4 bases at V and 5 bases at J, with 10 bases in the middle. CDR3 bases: TGTGCCAGCAGTGTTGAGGGGGTAGATACGCAGTATTTT. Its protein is CASSVEGVDTQYF.